The subject of this entry is one T cell receptor (beta chain). The sample comes from a study of blood T cell repertoires in COVID-19. Looking at the study overall: Spain, Italy and the United States supplied samples that represented acute and convalescent COVID-19. Nucleic acid was either cDNA or gDNA, and it came from T cells, B-cell-depleted T cells, or PBMCs.

In the authors' methods: Estimated nucleated cell counts came from reference gene primer amplification. TCRdb's copy holds only in-frame clones and misses some; the assay was immunoSEQ multiplex PCR. V and J calls and clone size are as listed in that table; D and trimming were resolved from the DNA. The repertoire holds approximately 320,000 clones, roughly 85% seen once, with 6% to 9% in the top ten. Sequences were obtained from peripheral blood. This TCR came from a human donor in a cohort sampled during active COVID-19.

The CDR3 nucleotides read TGTGCCAGCAGCTTAGAGTTAGCAGAGCAGTTCTTC. Its translation is CASSLELAEQFF. The chain employs TRBV7-9 and TRBJ2-1; D is undetermined. Germline V gives CDR1 SEHNR, CDR2 FQNEAQ (reference sequence). This CDR3 comprises 12 residues. Between the trimmed V and J ends, which lost 1 base and 10 bases, there was a span of 8 bases.